This T cell receptor beta chain is drawn from a study of T cell clonality in common variable immunodeficiency. Method: immunoSEQ multiplex PCR; TCRdb's copy keeps in-frame clones and lacks some. The profile covers about 20,000 clones, none occurring a single time. Study results and limitations: Shared TCRbeta clones were fewer between CVID subjects than controls. Authors noted CVID clonality's cause needs subpopulation repertoire sequencing. Reportedly, TCR beta sequences from common variable immunodeficiency showed fewer deletions and N-nucleotide insertions. Patient heterogeneity in the CVID cohort limited correlations between repertoire features and clinical complications.

Concerning this clone itself: Antigen: not known. Read data end 3 residues before the CDR3 end; the end is taken from the germline J gene.

Trimming cost V 8 bases and J 2 bases; bases outside gene matches: 5. The CDR3 covers 15 residues. Germline values: CDR1 LNHDA, CDR2 SQIVND (reference sequence). The receptor's source is a human donor with common variable immunodeficiency. The chain combines TRBV19 with TRBJ2-2; 10 bases align to TRBD2. Sequenced: peripheral blood mononuclear cells. The CDR3 protein is CASARTSGNTGELFF. The sequenced part of the CDR3 DNA is TGTGCCAGTGCCCGGACTAGCGGAAACACCGGGGAG.